Presented here are 2 T cell receptor beta chains from one specimen sequenced in a study of neoadjuvant nivolumab and ipilimumab in lung cancer. Sequencing used immunoSEQ multiplex PCR; TCRdb keeps in-frame clones, though not all of them. This sample has several thousand clones; about nine tenths occur once, and the top ten carry about 2.4%. The material sequenced was tumor tissue, taken after neoadjuvant nivolumab, alone or with ipilimumab, at or shortly before surgery. The receptors originated from an adult with non-small cell lung cancer. Some clones in this sample may be carry-over from other donors' samples.

V is TRBV5-1 and J is TRBJ2-5; TRBD2 agrees at 8 bases. The ends lost 7 bases at V and 3 bases at J; junction bases unmatched: 11. The CDR3 is made up of 15 amino acids. Germline CDR1 and CDR2: SGHRS and YFSETQ. CDR3 coding DNA: TGCGCCAGCGGATCCTGGCGGGAGGCCGAAGAGACCCAGTACTTC. Translation gives CASGSWREAEETQYF.

The chain joins TRBV7-2 to TRBJ2-7, with TRBD1 matching 7 bases. The CDR3 is made up of 14 amino acids. Germline V gene sequence: CDR1 SGHTA, CDR2 FQGNSA. V lost 5 bases and J lost 4; bases outside the gene matches: 8. DNA of the CDR3: TGTGCCAGCAGCCCGCCCGGGACAGAGTACGAGCAGTACTTC. It translates to CASSPPGTEYEQYF.